The 3 T cell receptor beta chains given below trace back to one sample, sequenced in a study of tumor and adjacent non-tumor tissue in lung cancer. Three rounds of nested PCR, following a modified ARM-PCR protocol, produced the TCRbeta library. Each CDR3 protein gets one entry after TCRdb re-called the multiplex PCR reads with MiXCR. The table lists some 80,000 distinct CDR3 sequences, approximately 78% of them singletons, with 40% to 65% in the top ten. No cell sorting was done before RNA was extracted from the tissue. More than 3 cm separated this lung sample from the edge of the tumor. The sample comprised distant non-tumor lung tissue. These receptor sequences come from a man aged 55 to 70 with non-small cell lung cancer.

Points on this clonotype: A junction end diverges from the germline sequence, so it may reflect a read error. The chain joins TRBV4-3 to TRBJ1-1; no definite D call. This CDR3 is built from 17 residues. The germline CDR1 and CDR2 sequences are LGHNA and YSLEER. The DNA of the CDR3 is TGCGCGAGCAGCCAATACGTTCCGGGCAGTTCGTGCACTGAAGCTTTCTTT. Translation: CASSQYVPGSSCTEAFF.

This clonotype was seen just once. The junction shows a germline mismatch at one end, possibly a read error. CDR3 sequence: CSAPPSGGYYGQYF. Here the CDR3 DNA reads TGCAGTGCTCCCCCTAGCGGGGGCTACTACGGGCAGTACTTC. The chain couples TRBV20-1 to TRBJ2-7; 10 bases fit TRBD2. CDR3 size: 14 residues. Germline values: CDR1 DFQATT, CDR2 SNEGSKA (reference sequence).

The chain is built from TRBV6-5 and TRBJ2-2; 11 nucleotides agree with TRBD2. The CDR3 extends over 18 amino acids. V lost 0 bases to trimming and J lost 6 bases; unmatched junction nucleotides: 9. Germline V gene data show CDR1 as MNHEY and CDR2 as SVGAGI. The CDR3 sequence: CASSYSIVLAGVSGELFF. The CDR3 DNA follows: TGTGCCAGCAGTTACTCGATAGTACTAGCGGGAGTTTCCGGGGAGCTGTTTTTT.